What follows describes a single T cell receptor beta chain. Method: immunoSEQ multiplex PCR; TCRdb's copy keeps in-frame clones and lacks some. The table shows more than 65,000 clones, with about 81% occurring only once. These data are taken from a study of OX40 agonist ivuxolimab in advanced cancers. Across the study: Ivuxolimab is an agonistic anti-OX40 (CD134) antibody, and patients were treated with it. Those enrolled were roughly 80% male, with a mean age of about 60 years and ages from about 20 to 85.

Individuals having autoimmune disease history or systemic immunosuppression were not enrolled. Peripheral blood came from all dose cohorts at three timepoints. The TCR sequence derives from an adult with an advanced solid tumor such as melanoma, head and neck, liver or kidney cancer. Sequenced material: CD4+ or CD8+ T cells sorted from blood, taken in a trial of the OX40 agonist ivuxolimab.

The CDR3 sequence is CASSSRTGILADTQYF. Written as DNA, the CDR3 is TGTGCCAGCAGCTCCCGGACAGGGATTTTGGCAGATACGCAGTATTTT. This sequence joins TRBV7-2 and TRBJ2-3; the match to TRBD1 covers 8 bases. The CDR3 contains 16 residues. The junction had 10 bases not matched to a gene; V was cut back by 4 bases and J by 4 bases. In germline, CDR1 is SGHTA, CDR2 FQGNSA.